This is a list of T cell receptor beta chains from one sample in a study of shared T cell receptors in the human thymus. Produced via immunoSEQ multiplex PCR; TCRdb's table is partial and in-frame only. The sample shows some 660,000 clones, 70% to 90% of them seen only once. These data were likewise used in another study, on human thymus T cells.

The specimen was thymocytes. The receptors stem from a boy in the first two years of life with a congenital heart defect. CDR3s include the opening cysteine and the closing phenylalanine or tryptophan. The D gene is left open where the match is weak.

TRBJ2-7 - TRBV7-2 CASSSEAGISYEQYF
TRBJ2-7 - TRBV10-3 CAIATIPRGNRESYEQYF
TRBJ2-1 TRBD2 TRBV5-1 CASRTGLAYNEQFF
TRBJ1-3 - TRBV5-6 CASRARGPGNTIYF
TRBJ2-3 TRBD2 TRBV2 CANRTSGMGSSTDTQYF
TRBJ2-1 TRBD2 TRBV11-2 CASSLDQGLAGGPSYNEQFF
TRBJ1-5 TRBD1 TRBV5-8 CASSQGARGSQPQHF
TRBJ2-1 - TRBV21-1 CASSKDSGGPNNEQFF
TRBJ1-1 TRBD1 TRBV5-1 CASSLTDRGHTEAFF
TRBJ1-5 TRBD1 TRBV18 CASSPGTVNQPQHF
TRBJ1-5 - TRBV28 CASSSGVMQPQHF
TRBJ1-2 - TRBV5-5 CASSFLMRDYGYTF
TRBJ2-6 TRBD1 TRBV7-8 CASSSRGKGASGANVLTF
TRBJ2-7 TRBD2 TRBV13 CASSARLAGVSYEQYF
TRBJ2-3 TRBD1 TRBV4-1 CASSQDRQGCTDTQYF
TRBJ1-1 - TRBV10-3 CAISDFTEAFF
TRBJ2-3 TRBD2 TRBV5-1 CASSLSGLAGGRADTQYF
TRBJ1-5 TRBD1 TRBV6-1 CASSETGDSHF
TRBJ2-7 - TRBV11-2 CASSLGQDLYEQYF
TRBJ2-7 TRBD1 TRBV28 CASSLCGQGAGSGSGEQYF
TRBJ2-1 - TRBV4-3 CASSQDGIAVNEQFF
TRBJ1-5 - TRBV7-2 CASSLVFRGWMFQPQHF
TRBJ2-1 - TRBV30 CAWKGLAPYNEQFF
TRBJ2-7 - TRBV19 CASSRVGQPLYEQYF
TRBJ1-2 - TRBV4-1 CASSQDLEQVNYGYTF
TRBJ2-3 - TRBV6-4 CASSDPRGQTDTQYF
TRBJ2-4 - TRBV29-1 CSVEMAVRKAKNIQYF
TRBJ2-1 TRBD1 TRBV7-3 CASSLNPAGTGAYNEQFF
TRBJ2-1 TRBD1 TRBV14 CASSRSLRQGAHEQFF
TRBJ2-1 TRBD2 TRBV7-6 CASSSPGGAYSSYNEQFF
TRBJ2-1 TRBD2 TRBV11-3 CASSLGGLAGGAYNEQFF
TRBJ2-7 - TRBV4-3 CASSAGPYLYEQYF
TRBJ2-7 - TRBV7-2 CASSLGGRGSSYEQYF
TRBJ2-3 - TRBV19 CASSISSGFIADTQYF
TRBJ1-1 TRBD1 TRBV2 CASRGTGWNTEAFF
TRBJ2-3 - TRBV4-3 CASSQDRRGNSTDTQYF
TRBJ2-7 - TRBV7-6 CASSSRDTSYEQYF
TRBJ1-2 - TRBV5-5 CASSLERGKHGYTF
TRBJ1-1 - TRBV2 CASSETGGGTEAFF
TRBJ2-1 - TRBV28 CASILRGARYNEQFF
TRBJ2-1 - TRBV14 CASSQGRVGGYNEQFF
TRBJ2-2 TRBD1 TRBV5-1 CASSQGGQGRTGELFF
TRBJ2-3 - TRBV27 CASSSFGGVGDTQYF
TRBJ1-2 - TRBV6-1 CASSERGGRNLLGYTF
TRBJ2-7 - TRBV21-1 CAVEERQGSYEQYF
TRBJ1-1 TRBD1 TRBV7-8 CASSYPGQRNTEAFF
TRBJ2-1 TRBD2 TRBV28 CASALRWEGLGNEQFF
TRBJ2-3 - TRBV10-3 CAISGTGLDTQYF
TRBJ1-4 - TRBV27 CASSPHTFNEKLFF